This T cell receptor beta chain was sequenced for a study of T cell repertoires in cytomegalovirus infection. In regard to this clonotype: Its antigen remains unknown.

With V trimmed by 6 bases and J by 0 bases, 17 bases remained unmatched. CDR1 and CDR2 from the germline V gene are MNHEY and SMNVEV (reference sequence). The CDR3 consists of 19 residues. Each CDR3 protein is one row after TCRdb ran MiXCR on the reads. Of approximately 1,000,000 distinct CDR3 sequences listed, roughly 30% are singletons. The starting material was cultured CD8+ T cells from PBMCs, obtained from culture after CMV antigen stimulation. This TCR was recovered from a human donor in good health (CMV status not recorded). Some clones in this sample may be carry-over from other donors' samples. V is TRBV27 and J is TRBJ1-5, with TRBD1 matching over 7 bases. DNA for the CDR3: TGTGCCAGCAGCTCCCTTAAAGGACAGGAATTCTATAGCAATCAGCCCCAGCATTTT. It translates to CASSSLKGQEFYSNQPQHF.